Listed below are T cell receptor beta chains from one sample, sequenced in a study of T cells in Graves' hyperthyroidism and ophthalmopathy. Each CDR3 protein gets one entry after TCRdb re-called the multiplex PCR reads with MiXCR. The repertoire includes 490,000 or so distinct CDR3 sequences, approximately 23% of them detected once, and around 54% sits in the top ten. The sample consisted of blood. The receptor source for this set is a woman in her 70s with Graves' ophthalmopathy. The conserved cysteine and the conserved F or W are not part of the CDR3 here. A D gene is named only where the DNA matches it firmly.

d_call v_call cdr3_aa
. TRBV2 ASSEDPGIVQY
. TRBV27 ASSPTVSNEAF
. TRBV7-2 ASSLVRGVGEKLF
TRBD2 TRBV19 ASSVLAAYNEQF
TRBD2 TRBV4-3 ASSQVGGVDTQY
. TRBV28 ASVMFGHTGHQPQH
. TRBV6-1 ASREGNDQPQH
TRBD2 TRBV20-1 SARVLAGGGYEQY
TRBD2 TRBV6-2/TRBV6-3 ASSGAGGLSAEQF
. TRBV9 ASSRVGSEAF
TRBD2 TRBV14 ASSRVSGRKETQY
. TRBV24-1 ATSDSIGEAF
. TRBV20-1 SARGDSPYEQY
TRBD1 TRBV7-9 ASSLAGTGSGEQY
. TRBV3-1 ASSQDRGARGATEAF
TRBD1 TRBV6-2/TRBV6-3 ASSDTGGSNQPQH
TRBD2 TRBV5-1 ASSSGLAETDTQY
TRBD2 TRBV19 ASSRGGLAGMNEQF
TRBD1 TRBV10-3 ASRGGTSSNQPQH
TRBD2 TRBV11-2 ASSTGGSSYNEQF
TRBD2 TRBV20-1 SAGGVAGGPDTQY
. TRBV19 ASSDSERFPRDNEQF
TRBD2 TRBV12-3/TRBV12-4 ASSSHLGTSGRARAYEQY
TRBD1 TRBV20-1 SARGTDRPTITDTQY
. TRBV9 ASSGKGRNQPQH
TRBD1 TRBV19 ASSGGGTDTQY
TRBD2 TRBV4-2 ASSLGTSALDEQF
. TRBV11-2 ASSLGGPLH
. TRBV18 ASSLTGQSTGNTIY
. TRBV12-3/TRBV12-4 ASSVTPNNQF
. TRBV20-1 SARRLRATLH
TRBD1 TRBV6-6 ASSYSISQGNQPQH
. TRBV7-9 ASSLGRGPNSPLH
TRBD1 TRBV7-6 ASSAGQGLNTGELF
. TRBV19 ASSIEVRLYVGGYT
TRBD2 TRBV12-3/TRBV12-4 ASSSPSGRKTEQF
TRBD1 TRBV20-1 SARDWGQSTDTQY
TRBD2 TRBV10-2 ATTPAGGVEQY
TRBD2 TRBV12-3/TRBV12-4 ASLVAGADYNEQF
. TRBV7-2 ASSLAGGFMGNEQF
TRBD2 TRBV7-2 ASSPGLAGVGGTQY
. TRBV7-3 ASSLNWGPLYEQY
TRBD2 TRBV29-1 SVQRRLAGRELF
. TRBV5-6 ASSLGRRGRSYNEQF
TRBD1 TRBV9 ASAGTGGSSSYNEQF
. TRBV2 ASGSRQGNSPLH
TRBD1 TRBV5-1 ASSWGTGGFEAF
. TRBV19 ASSSPGQYAETQY
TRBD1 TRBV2 ASSRQGRNTEAF
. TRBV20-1 SAWTPLVTNEKLF
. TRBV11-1 ASSLDGTMGNEQF
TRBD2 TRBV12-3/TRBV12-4 ASSGDGREETQY
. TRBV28 ASSFRFTTGELF
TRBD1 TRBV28 ASSSGTGEEQY
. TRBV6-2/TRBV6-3 ASSKDWGEQY
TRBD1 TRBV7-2 ASSPRTGSIYEQY
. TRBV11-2 ASSAMPGTSIQY
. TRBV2 ASSDPSSSSTDTQY